The rows below give T cell receptor beta chains drawn from one sample of a study of blood T cell repertoires in COVID-19. Sequencing used immunoSEQ multiplex PCR; TCRdb keeps in-frame clones, though not all of them. The sample carries 350,000 or so clones, 90% recorded once. Material: peripheral blood. The receptor set was obtained from a man between 18 and 29 years old with active or convalescent COVID-19. CDR3s include the opening cysteine and the closing phenylalanine or tryptophan. The D gene is left open where the match is weak. Clone sizes are given selectively: once, few, many, or a class where the clone is expanded.

d_call | j_call | clone_size | v_call | cdr3_aa | cdr3_nt
TRBD1 | TRBJ1-1 | few | TRBV4-3 | CASREGTEEAFF | TGCGCCAGCAGGGAGGGGACAGAAGAAGCTTTCTTT
TRBD1 | TRBJ1-1 | . | TRBV7-9 | CASSYGTEAFF | TGTGCCAGCAGCTACGGGACAGAGGCTTTCTTT
. | TRBJ2-1 | . | TRBV5-1 | CASSLERSSYNEQFF | TGCGCCAGCAGCTTGGAACGTAGCTCCTACAATGAGCAGTTCTTC
TRBD1 | TRBJ2-3 | . | TRBV5-6 | CASSWDRGYTDTQYF | TGTGCCAGCAGCTGGGACAGGGGGTACACAGATACGCAGTATTTT
TRBD1 | TRBJ2-2 | . | TRBV9 | CASSARTGYANTGELFF | TGTGCCAGCAGCGCGAGGACAGGGTACGCGAACACCGGGGAGCTGTTTTTT
. | TRBJ2-7 | . | TRBV27 | CASSFKTGSGEQYF | TGTGCCAGCAGTTTCAAAACAGGGTCGGGCGAGCAGTACTTC
. | TRBJ2-7 | once | TRBV7-3 | CASSLGLSYEQYF | TGTGCCAGCAGCTTGGGGCTCTCCTACGAGCAGTACTTC
TRBD2 | TRBJ2-7 | . | TRBV7-2 | CASSLALAGSLTEQYF | TGTGCCAGCAGCTTAGCTCTAGCGGGGTCCTTGACCGAGCAGTACTTC
. | TRBJ1-1 | . | TRBV13 | CASSFRRVRGTEAFF | TGTGCCAGCAGCTTCAGGAGGGTAAGGGGCACTGAAGCTTTCTTT
TRBD1 | TRBJ2-1 | . | TRBV30 | CAWKGQGYYNEQFF | TGTGCCTGGAAGGGACAGGGGTACTACAATGAGCAGTTCTTC
TRBD1 | TRBJ1-1 | . | TRBV27 | CASKTGQLLNTEAFF | TGTGCCAGCAAGACGGGACAGCTCCTGAACACTGAAGCTTTCTTT
. | TRBJ1-5 | . | TRBV28 | CASSLGQVGQPQHF | TGTGCCAGCAGTTTAGGGCAGGTGGGTCAGCCCCAGCATTTT
TRBD2 | TRBJ2-1 | . | TRBV5-5 | CASSLDRLAAYNNEQFF | TGTGCCAGCAGCTTGGACAGACTAGCGGCTTATAACAATGAGCAGTTCTTC
TRBD1 | TRBJ1-1 | . | TRBV6-5 | CASSYLPGGTEAFF | TGTGCCAGCAGTTACCTCCCAGGGGGCACTGAAGCTTTCTTT
TRBD2 | TRBJ2-7 | once | TRBV29-1 | CSVEEAGEAEQYF | TGCAGCGTTGAAGAGGCGGGAGAAGCCGAGCAGTACTTC
. | TRBJ1-5 | . | TRBV19 | CASLQGGQPQHF | TGTGCCAGCTTACAGGGCGGGCAGCCCCAGCATTTT
. | TRBJ2-3 | . | TRBV7-9 | CASSLTSNSDTQYF | TGTGCCAGCAGCCTGACTAGTAACTCAGATACGCAGTATTTT